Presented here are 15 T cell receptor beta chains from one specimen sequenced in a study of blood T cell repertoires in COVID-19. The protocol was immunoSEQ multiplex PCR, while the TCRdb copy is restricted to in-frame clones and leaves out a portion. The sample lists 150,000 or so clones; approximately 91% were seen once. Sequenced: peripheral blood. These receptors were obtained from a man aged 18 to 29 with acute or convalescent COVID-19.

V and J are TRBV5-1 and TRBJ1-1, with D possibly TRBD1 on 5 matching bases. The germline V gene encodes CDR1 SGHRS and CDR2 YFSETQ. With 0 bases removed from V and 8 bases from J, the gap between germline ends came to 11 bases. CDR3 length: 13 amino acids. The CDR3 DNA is TGCGCCAGCAGCTTGGAGGTTTCAGGGGAAGCTTTCTTT. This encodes CASSLEVSGEAFF.

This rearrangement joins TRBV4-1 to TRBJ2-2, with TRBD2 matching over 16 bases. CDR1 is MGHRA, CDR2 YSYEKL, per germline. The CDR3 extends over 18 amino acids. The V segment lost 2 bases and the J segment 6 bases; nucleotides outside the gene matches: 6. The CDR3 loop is CASSQSGGLAGGAGELFF. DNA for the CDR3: TGCGCCAGCAGCCAAAGCGGGGGACTAGCGGGAGGGGCCGGGGAGCTGTTTTTT.

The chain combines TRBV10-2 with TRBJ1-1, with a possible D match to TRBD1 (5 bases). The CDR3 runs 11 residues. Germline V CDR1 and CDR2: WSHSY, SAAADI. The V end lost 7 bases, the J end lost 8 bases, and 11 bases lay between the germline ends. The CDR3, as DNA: TGCGCCAGCACCACCAGACAGGAAGCTTTCTTT. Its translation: CASTTRQEAFF.

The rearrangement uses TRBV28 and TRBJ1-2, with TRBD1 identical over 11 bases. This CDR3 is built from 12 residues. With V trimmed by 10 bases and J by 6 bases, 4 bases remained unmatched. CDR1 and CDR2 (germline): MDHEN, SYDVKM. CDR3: CAIRTGGHGYTF. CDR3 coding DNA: TGTGCCATCCGGACAGGGGGCCATGGCTACACCTTC.

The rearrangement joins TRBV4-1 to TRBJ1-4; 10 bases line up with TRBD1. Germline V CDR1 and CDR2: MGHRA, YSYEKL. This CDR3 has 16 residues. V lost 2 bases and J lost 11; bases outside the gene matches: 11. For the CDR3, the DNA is TGCGCCAGCAGCCAACCCTCGGGACAGGGGATCGGGAAACTGTTTTTT. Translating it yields CASSQPSGQGIGKLFF.

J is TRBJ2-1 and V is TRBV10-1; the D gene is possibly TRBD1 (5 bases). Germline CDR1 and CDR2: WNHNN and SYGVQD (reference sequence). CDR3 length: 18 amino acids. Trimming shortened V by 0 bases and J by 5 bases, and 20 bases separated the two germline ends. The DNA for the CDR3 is TGCGCCAGCAGTGAGTCGGGCAGGGTCGTGGGGATAAACAATGAGCAGTTCTTC. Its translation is CASSESGRVVGINNEQFF.

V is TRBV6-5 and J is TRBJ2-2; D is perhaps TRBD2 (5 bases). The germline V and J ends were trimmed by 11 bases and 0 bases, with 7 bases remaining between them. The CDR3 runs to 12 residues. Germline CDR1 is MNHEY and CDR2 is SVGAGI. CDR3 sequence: CASDSNTGELFF. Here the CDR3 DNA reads TGTGCCTCGGACTCGAACACCGGGGAGCTGTTTTTT.

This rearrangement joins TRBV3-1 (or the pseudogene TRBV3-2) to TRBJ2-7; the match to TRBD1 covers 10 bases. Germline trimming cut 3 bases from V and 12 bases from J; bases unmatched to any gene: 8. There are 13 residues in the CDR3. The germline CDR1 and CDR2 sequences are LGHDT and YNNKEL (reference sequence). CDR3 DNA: TGTGCCAGCAGCCAGGGACAGGGGACTAGGGCGTACTTC. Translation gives CASSQGQGTRAYF.

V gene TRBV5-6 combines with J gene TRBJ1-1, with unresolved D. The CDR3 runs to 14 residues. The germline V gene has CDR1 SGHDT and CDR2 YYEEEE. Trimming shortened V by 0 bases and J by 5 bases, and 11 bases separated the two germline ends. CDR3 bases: TGTGCCAGCAGCTTGGTCTTCAGGTCGACTGAAGCTTTCTTT. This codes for CASSLVFRSTEAFF.

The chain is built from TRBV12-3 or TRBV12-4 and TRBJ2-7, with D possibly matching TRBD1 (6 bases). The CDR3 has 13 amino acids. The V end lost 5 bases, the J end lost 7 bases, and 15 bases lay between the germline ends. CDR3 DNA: TGTGCCAGCAGTAACCAACAGGGAAAGGAGCAGTACTTC. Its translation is CASSNQQGKEQYF.

CDR3 sequence (DNA): TGTGCCAGCAGCCCGGGACTTAGCACAGATACGCAGTATTTT. It encodes CASSPGLSTDTQYF. The V call is TRBV3-1 (or the pseudogene TRBV3-2), the J call TRBJ2-3, with D maybe TRBD2 (6 bases). The V end lost 4 bases, the J end lost 0 bases, and 8 bases lay between the germline ends. The CDR3 consists of 14 residues. Germline V lookup: CDR1 LGHDT, CDR2 YNNKEL (reference sequence).

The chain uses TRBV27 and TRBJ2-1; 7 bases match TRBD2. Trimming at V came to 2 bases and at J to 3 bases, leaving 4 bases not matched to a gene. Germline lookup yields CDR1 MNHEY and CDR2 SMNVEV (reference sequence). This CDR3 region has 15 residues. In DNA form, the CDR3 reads TGTGCCAGCAGTTTAAAACTAGCGAACTACAATGAGCAGTTCTTC. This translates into CASSLKLANYNEQFF.

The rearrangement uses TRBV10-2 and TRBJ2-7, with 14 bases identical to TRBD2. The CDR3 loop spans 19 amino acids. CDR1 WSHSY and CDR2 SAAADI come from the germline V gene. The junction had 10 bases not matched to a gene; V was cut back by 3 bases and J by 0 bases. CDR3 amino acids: CASSDPPGTSGRSSYEQYF. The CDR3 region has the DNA TGCGCCAGCAGTGATCCCCCCGGGACTAGCGGGAGAAGCTCCTACGAGCAGTACTTC.

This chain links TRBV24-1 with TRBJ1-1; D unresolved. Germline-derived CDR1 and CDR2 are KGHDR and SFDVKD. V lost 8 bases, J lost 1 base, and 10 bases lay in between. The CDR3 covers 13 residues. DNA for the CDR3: TGTGCCACCATGGGAGCAGAGAACACTGAAGCTTTCTTT. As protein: CATMGAENTEAFF.

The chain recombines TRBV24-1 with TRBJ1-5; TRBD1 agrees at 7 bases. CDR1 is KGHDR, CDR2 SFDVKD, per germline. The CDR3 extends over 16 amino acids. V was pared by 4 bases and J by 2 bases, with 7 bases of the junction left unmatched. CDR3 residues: CATSDSTGEGNQPQHF. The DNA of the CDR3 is TGTGCCACCAGTGACTCCACAGGGGAGGGCAATCAGCCCCAGCATTTT.